The rows below give T cell receptor beta chains drawn from one sample of a study of CD8+CD57+ T cells in acquired aplastic anemia. TCRdb passed the reads through MiXCR, listing each CDR3 protein once. Among around 290,000 distinct CDR3 sequences listed, roughly 61% were seen once. The sequencing sample was made of sorted CD4+, CD8+, or CD8+CD57+ T cells (not recorded which) from PBMCs. The origin of the receptors is a human donor with aplastic anemia. The CDR3 runs from the conserved cysteine through the conserved F or W. The D gene is left open where the match is weak. Size values are once, few and many counts, or a class for expanded clones, and some rows have none.

11,TRBJ1-2,TRBV28,few,.,TGTGCCAGCAGTTTTGGGTATGGCTACACCTTC,CASSFGYGYTF
15,TRBJ1-1,TRBV29-1,once,.,TGCAGCGTTGAGGGGCAGAGGGTTTTCGGCACTGAAGCTTTCTTT,CSVEGQRVFGTEAFF
14,TRBJ2-1,TRBV5-8,many,.,TGTGCCAGCAGCTTTAATACAGGCTACAATGAGCAGTTCTTC,CASSFNTGYNEQFF
15,TRBJ1-1,TRBV2,.,.,TGTGCCAGCAGTGCCGGGGGGGTGAGTGTAACTGAAGCTTTCTTT,CASSAGGVSVTEAFF
14,TRBJ1-4,TRBV2,.,.,TGTGCCAGCAACCGGGGGGCTGATAATGAAAAACTGTTTTTC,CASNRGADNEKLFF
16,TRBJ1-4,TRBV4-1,many,.,TGCGCCAGCAGCCAAGGGTCGTACGGCGGAGGGGAAAAACTGTTTTTT,CASSQGSYGGGEKLFF
12,TRBJ2-5,TRBV15,.,TRBD1,TGTGCCACCAGCAGTGGACAGGGGATCCAGTACTTC,CATSSGQGIQYF
15,TRBJ1-2,TRBV24-1,once,.,TGTGCCACCAGTGGCCAAACAGGGTCTGGCTATGGCTACACCTTC,CATSGQTGSGYGYTF
14,TRBJ1-5,TRBV5-4,.,.,TGTGCCAGCAGCACCGGGACGAAGTATCAGCCCCAGCATTTT,CASSTGTKYQPQHF
16,TRBJ2-7,TRBV19,.,TRBD1,TGTGCCAGTAGTATGGTACGGACAGGGGGCAGGTACGAGCAGTACTTC,CASSMVRTGGRYEQYF
13,TRBJ2-7,TRBV20-1,.,.,TGCAGTGCTAGGATACCCGGTCTCTACGAGCAGTACTTC,CSARIPGLYEQYF
14,TRBJ2-3,TRBV15,.,TRBD2,TGTGCCACTCCGACTAGCGGGATGGCAGATACTCAGTATTTT,CATPTSGMADTQYF
15,TRBJ2-3,TRBV7-9,.,.,TGTGCCAGCAGCATAACGTGGAGGGCGACAGATACGCAGTATTTT,CASSITWRATDTQYF
14,TRBJ2-3,TRBV20-1,.,TRBD1,TGCAGTGCTATATCCGGGACAGGGACCGATACGCAGTATTTT,CSAISGTGTDTQYF
15,TRBJ1-4,TRBV25-1,.,.,TGTGCCAGCAGGGATAGGGGTGCAACTAATGAAAAACTGTTTTTT,CASRDRGATNEKLFF
16,TRBJ2-2,TRBV6-1,many,.,TGTGCCAGCAGCCGAACCACAGGATTCGTAACCGGGGAGCTGTTTTTT,CASSRTTGFVTGELFF
17,TRBJ1-5,TRBV7-9,.,.,TGTGCCAGCAGTTCCACCGAGTGGCGAGGGGGCAATCAGCCCCAGCATTTT,CASSSTEWRGGNQPQHF
17,TRBJ2-5,TRBV24-1,.,.,TGTGCCACCAGTGATTTCGGAGACTGGCGGGGACAAGAGACCCAGTACTTC,CATSDFGDWRGQETQYF
14,TRBJ2-5,TRBV10-3,.,.,TGTGCCATCAGTGAGTCTGGGGGGACGGAGACCCAGTACTTC,CAISESGGTETQYF
14,TRBJ2-4,TRBV20-1,.,.,TGCAGTGCAACCCTCGGACTAGCCAAAAACATTCAGTACTTC,CSATLGLAKNIQYF
16,TRBJ2-6,TRBV29-1,.,TRBD2,TGCAGCGTTGATCAAGCGGGACCCTCTGGGGCCAACGTCCTGACTTTC,CSVDQAGPSGANVLTF
13,TRBJ1-1,TRBV7-6,many,.,TGTGCCAGCAGCTCTCAACGGAACACTGAAGCTTTCTTT,CASSSQRNTEAFF
13,TRBJ2-7,TRBV7-8,few,.,TGTGCCAGCAGCTTAGGGTCCTCGGGAGAGCAGTACTTC,CASSLGSSGEQYF
17,TRBJ2-5,TRBV12-3/TRBV12-4,.,TRBD2,TGTGCCAGCAGTGCCCGAGCGGGGGGTCTAAAAAAAGAGACCCAGTACTTC,CASSARAGGLKKETQYF
15,TRBJ2-5,TRBV5-5,few,.,TGTGCCAGCAGCTTATCTGAAGACTTAGGTTGGACCCAGTACTTC,CASSLSEDLGWTQYF
16,TRBJ2-1,TRBV24-1,.,TRBD2,TGTGCCACCAGTGAGTCCGGACTAGGCTCCTACAATGAGCAGTTCTTC,CATSESGLGSYNEQFF
15,TRBJ2-1,TRBV10-3,many,.,TGTGCCATCAGTGAGTCTGTTGGGTTGAGCAATGAGCAGTTCTTC,CAISESVGLSNEQFF
19,TRBJ2-7,TRBV11-1,.,TRBD2,TGTGCCAGCAGCTTAAAAGGACTAGCGGGGGACAAACTTTCCTACGAGCAGTACTTC,CASSLKGLAGDKLSYEQYF
15,TRBJ1-1,TRBV9,.,.,TGTGCCAGCAGCGCAACCGGGACACCGACGTCTGTGGCTTTCTTT,CASSATGTPTSVAFF
11,TRBJ1-5,TRBV2,.,.,TGTGCCAGCAGTTCTCGGGAGACCCAGCATTTT,CASSSRETQHF
11,TRBJ2-5,TRBV29-1,few,.,TGCAGCGGACTAGAGCAAGAGACCCAGTACTTC,CSGLEQETQYF
13,TRBJ1-2,TRBV6-1,many,TRBD1,TGTGCCAGCAGTGAAAACCGTCGGACAGGGAGCTTCTTC,CASSENRRTGSFF
13,TRBJ2-7,TRBV20-1,.,.,TGCAGTGCTAGAAGCAGGGACCGTTACGAGCAGTACTTC,CSARSRDRYEQYF
14,TRBJ1-1,TRBV7-8,.,.,TGTGCCAGCAGCTTAGCCAGGGGGAACACTGAAGCTTTCTTT,CASSLARGNTEAFF
14,TRBJ2-3,TRBV20-1,many,.,TGCAGTGCTAAGGAATTCGCAAGCACAGATACGCAGTATTTT,CSAKEFASTDTQYF
14,TRBJ1-6,TRBV12-3/TRBV12-4,.,.,TGTGCCAGCAGTTTACAAGGGGTAGAACAGCCCCTCCACTTT,CASSLQGVEQPLHF
12,TRBJ1-1,TRBV12-5,.,.,TGTGCTAGTGGTTTTTCGAACACTGAAGCTTTCTTT,CASGFSNTEAFF
19,TRBJ1-5,TRBV9,.,.,TGTGCCAGCAGCGTAGCCATCCCCGGGCCACTAGCGGGGCAAGAGACCCAGCATTTT,CASSVAIPGPLAGQETQHF
17,TRBJ2-3,TRBV28,.,TRBD2,TGTGCCAGCAGTTTAAGTGGGTTAGCGGGGGGGCAAAATACGCAGTATTTT,CASSLSGLAGGQNTQYF
13,TRBJ2-7,TRBV3-1,many,TRBD2,TGTGCCAGCAGCCGTGGACTAGCGGGGGAGCAGTACTTC,CASSRGLAGEQYF
13,TRBJ1-2,TRBV24-1,.,.,TGTGCCACCAGTGATAGGGGATTCTATGGCTACACCTTC,CATSDRGFYGYTF
17,TRBJ2-3,TRBV5-1,many,.,TGCGCCAGCAGCCCGTTTATGACAGGGACTAGCACAGATACGCAGTATTTT,CASSPFMTGTSTDTQYF
16,TRBJ1-5,TRBV5-1,.,TRBD1,TGCGCCAGCAGCTTACAAGGACAGGGTAGTTATCAGCCCCAGCATTTT,CASSLQGQGSYQPQHF
13,TRBJ2-1,TRBV12-3/TRBV12-4,.,.,TGTGCCAGCAGTTTAGAACGGGGTCGTGAGCAGTTCTTC,CASSLERGREQFF
15,TRBJ2-7,TRBV5-4,.,.,TGTGCCAGCAGCTTGGGTGACAGCCGTAACTACGAGCAGTACTTC,CASSLGDSRNYEQYF
14,TRBJ1-3,TRBV20-1,.,TRBD1,TGCAGTGCTAGAGAGACAGGGAGGGGAAACACCATATATTTT,CSARETGRGNTIYF
16,TRBJ1-2,TRBV7-2,.,TRBD1,TGTGCCAGCAGCCCCATGGTTGGAGGACAGGGCTATGGCTACACCTTC,CASSPMVGGQGYGYTF
14,TRBJ2-3,TRBV5-1,many,.,TGCGCCAGCAGCGAGGGACAACACACAGATACGCAGTATTTT,CASSEGQHTDTQYF
14,TRBJ1-5,TRBV7-9,few,.,TGTGCCAGCAGCAAAAAGTCGGGAAATCAGCCCCAGCATTTT,CASSKKSGNQPQHF
13,TRBJ1-2,TRBV6-1,.,.,TGTGCCAGCAGTGAAGCAGGGCACTATGGCTACACCTTC,CASSEAGHYGYTF
15,TRBJ2-1,TRBV5-1,once,TRBD2,TGCGCCAGCAGCTTCCATAGCGGGAGGGCCAATGAGCAGTTCTTC,CASSFHSGRANEQFF
13,TRBJ2-5,TRBV7-9,.,TRBD2,TGTGCCAGCAGCTTAGTCGGCGGGAGCACCCAGTACTTC,CASSLVGGSTQYF
16,TRBJ1-1,TRBV5-1,many,TRBD1,TGCGCCAGCAGCTTGTGGGGGGACAGGGTGAACACTGAAGCTTTCTTT,CASSLWGDRVNTEAFF
16,TRBJ2-3,TRBV2,.,.,TGTGCCAGCAGTGTCAGGGCCGTCTCTAGCACAGATACGCAGTATTTT,CASSVRAVSSTDTQYF
16,TRBJ1-5,TRBV18,few,.,TGTGCCAGCTCTCCAACAGGGAATAAGGGCAATCAGCCCCAGCATTTT,CASSPTGNKGNQPQHF
15,TRBJ2-7,TRBV7-9,.,TRBD1,TGTGCCAGCAGCTTAGGACCGGGACAGATGTACGAGCAGCACTTT,CASSLGPGQMYEQHF
12,TRBJ1-1,TRBV30,once,.,TGTGCCTGGAGTAACGGGGCAGGGAGAGCTTTCTTT,CAWSNGAGRAFF
13,TRBJ2-1,TRBV24-1,.,TRBD2,TGTGCCACCAGCCCCGCGGGGGGAAGGGAGCAGTTCTTC,CATSPAGGREQFF
12,TRBJ2-3,TRBV12-3/TRBV12-4,.,.,TGTGCCAGCACCCAGGTGGGAGATACGCAGTATTTT,CASTQVGDTQYF